This T cell receptor beta chain was recorded in a study of PD-1 blockade in classical Hodgkin lymphoma. The study's findings and limits: By C4D1 there was a significant rise in CD4+ TCR diversity but not in CD8+ TCR diversity.

Points on this clone: No antigen is known for it.

The assay was immunoSEQ multiplex PCR, and TCRdb's table has in-frame clones only and misses some. The sample lists tens of thousands of clones; less than 90% were seen once. The patients all showed relapse after autologous stem cell transplantation, while their brentuximab vedotin exposure varied. Purification of CD4+ T cells from thawed PBMCs was performed via magnetic negative selection. The source was CD4+ T cells from blood, collected at baseline. This receptor was obtained from a human donor with classical Hodgkin lymphoma.

CDR3: CASSPRSSGSPAYNEQFF. The CDR3 region has the DNA TGTGCCAGCAGCCCGCGGAGTAGCGGGTCGCCAGCCTACAATGAGCAGTTCTTC. The chain is built from TRBV7-9 and TRBJ2-1; 7 bases agree with TRBD2. V shed 5 bases and J 2 bases; nucleotides not matched to a gene: 15. Per the germline V gene, CDR1 is SEHNR and CDR2 is FQNEAQ (reference sequence). The CDR3 has 18 residues.